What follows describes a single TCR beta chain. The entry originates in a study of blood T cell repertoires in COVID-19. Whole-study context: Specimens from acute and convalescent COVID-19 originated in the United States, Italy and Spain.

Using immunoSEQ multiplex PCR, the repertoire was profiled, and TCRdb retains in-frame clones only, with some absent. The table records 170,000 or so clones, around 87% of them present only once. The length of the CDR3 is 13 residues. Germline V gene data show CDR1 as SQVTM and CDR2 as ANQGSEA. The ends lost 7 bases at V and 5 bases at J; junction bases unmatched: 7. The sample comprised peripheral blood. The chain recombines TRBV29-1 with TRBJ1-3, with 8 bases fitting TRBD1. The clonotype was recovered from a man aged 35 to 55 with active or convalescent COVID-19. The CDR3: CSALQGDRNTIYF. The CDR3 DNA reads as TGCAGCGCCCTACAGGGGGACAGAAACACCATATATTTT. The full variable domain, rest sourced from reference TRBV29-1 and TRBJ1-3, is SAVISQKPSRDICQRGTSLTIQCQVDSQVTMMFWYRQQPGQSLTLIATANQGSEATYESGFVIDKFPISRPNLTFSTLTVSNMSPEDSSIYLCSALQGDRNTIYFGEGSWLTVV.